These T cell receptor beta chains were read from a single sample in a study of blood T cell repertoires in COVID-19. Repertoires were generated with immunoSEQ multiplex PCR, while TCRdb's copy carries only in-frame clones and drops some. The sample shows 250,000 or so clones, approximately 85% of them seen only once. Source material: PBMCs or T cells enriched from blood (not recorded which). The receptor set was obtained from a woman in her forties or fifties who had recovered from COVID-19. Both conserved end residues are part of each CDR3. D genes are given only for firm matches. The size field is filled for only some rows; it gives once, few, many or a size class.

j_gene | abundance | len | v_gene | d_gene | CDR3nt | CDR3aa
TRBJ1-2 | once | 13 | TRBV6-5 | NA | TGTGCCAGCAGCCTTACAGGCCCCTGGAGCTACACCTTC | CASSLTGPWSYTF
TRBJ1-3 | NA | 15 | TRBV4-1 | NA | TGCGCCAGCAGCCTCGACAGCTTCTCTGGAAACACCATATATTTT | CASSLDSFSGNTIYF
TRBJ2-7 | NA | 16 | TRBV27 | TRBD2 | TGTGCCAGCGGCCCCAATCTAGCGGGAGGGCCCTACGAGCAGTACTTC | CASGPNLAGGPYEQYF
TRBJ1-4 | NA | 15 | TRBV5-1 | TRBD1 | TGCGCCAGCAGCTTGGGGGGACAGGGACGTGAAAAACTGTTTTTT | CASSLGGQGREKLFF
TRBJ2-2 | NA | 14 | TRBV9 | TRBD2 | TGTGCCAGCAGCGTTCTAGCGGGGACCGGGGAGCTGTTTTTT | CASSVLAGTGELFF
TRBJ2-6 | NA | 17 | TRBV24-1 | NA | TGTGCCACCAGTGATGGCACGTATGACTCTGGGGCCAACGTCCTGACTTTC | CATSDGTYDSGANVLTF
TRBJ2-7 | few | 13 | TRBV18 | NA | TGTGCCAGCTCACCAGGGAGCTCCTACGAGCAGTACTTC | CASSPGSSYEQYF
TRBJ1-2 | NA | 14 | TRBV28 | NA | TGTGCCAGCACCAGAGCCGGGGGAAACTATGGCTACACCTTC | CASTRAGGNYGYTF
TRBJ1-1 | NA | 12 | TRBV12-3/TRBV12-4 | NA | TGTGCCAGCAGTTTAGCATCCGCTGAAGCTTTCTTT | CASSLASAEAFF
TRBJ2-7 | NA | 15 | TRBV19 | TRBD1 | TGTGCCAGTAGTAGAGGGACAGGGGCGGCCTACGAGCAGTACTTC | CASSRGTGAAYEQYF
TRBJ2-1 | NA | 14 | TRBV19 | TRBD2 | TGTGCCAGTCGAGGGGGACTAGCTTACAATGAGCAGTTCTTC | CASRGGLAYNEQFF
TRBJ1-3 | NA | 11 | TRBV3-1/TRBV3-2 | NA | TGTGCCAGCAGCTCCAGGGTTACCATATATTTT | CASSSRVTIYF
TRBJ2-7 | NA | 14 | TRBV5-1 | TRBD1 | TGCGCCAGCAGCGATCAGGGGGCCGTCTACGAGCAGTACTTC | CASSDQGAVYEQYF
TRBJ2-3 | NA | 15 | TRBV7-6 | TRBD2 | TGTGCCAGCAGCTTCTTGCTAGCGGGCACAGATACGCAGTATTTT | CASSFLLAGTDTQYF
TRBJ1-6 | NA | 16 | TRBV7-6 | TRBD1 | TGTGCCAGCAGCCCGGGACAGGGGGCGACTTATTCACCCCTCCACTTT | CASSPGQGATYSPLHF
TRBJ2-2 | NA | 15 | TRBV4-1 | NA | TGCGCCAGCAGCCTACGGGACTTCTACACCGGGGAGCTGTTTTTT | CASSLRDFYTGELFF
TRBJ1-1 | NA | 13 | TRBV12-3/TRBV12-4 | NA | TGTGCCAGCAGTCCTTACAGGGTATCTGAAGCTTTCTTT | CASSPYRVSEAFF
TRBJ2-7 | few | 14 | TRBV5-1 | NA | TGCGCCAGCAGCTTGGATCAGGGAGGATACGAGCAGTACTTC | CASSLDQGGYEQYF
TRBJ2-1 | NA | 16 | TRBV6-5 | NA | TGTGCCAGCAGTTACACCGGAGGCGGCTCCTACAATGAGCAGTTCTTC | CASSYTGGGSYNEQFF
TRBJ1-1 | NA | 14 | TRBV19 | NA | TGTGCCAGTAGTATACAGGGGTCCCGCACTGAAGCTTTCTTT | CASSIQGSRTEAFF
TRBJ2-4 | NA | 16 | TRBV7-4 | NA | TGTGCCAGCAGCTTATGGTTGGCAAGGGGCAAAAACATTCAGTACTTC | CASSLWLARGKNIQYF
TRBJ2-3 | few | 15 | TRBV5-4 | NA | TGTGCCAGCAGGCTCGGAGGCGGTGGCACAGATACGCAGTATTTT | CASRLGGGGTDTQYF
TRBJ1-2 | NA | 15 | TRBV9 | NA | TGTGCCAGCAGCGTAGAGGCAGGGTGGGACTATGGCTACACCTTC | CASSVEAGWDYGYTF
TRBJ1-6 | NA | 14 | TRBV2 | TRBD1 | TGTGCCAGCAGCCTGGGACAGTTTAATTCACCCCTCCACTTT | CASSLGQFNSPLHF
TRBJ1-5 | NA | 15 | TRBV21-1 | NA | TGTGCCAGCAGTAGCCACAGGGGGGTCAATCAGCCCCAGCATTTT | CASSSHRGVNQPQHF
TRBJ2-3 | once | 15 | TRBV5-4 | TRBD2 | TGTGCCAGCAGCTTGGCCGGAGCGGGAGCAGATACGCAGTATTTT | CASSLAGAGADTQYF
TRBJ2-1 | NA | 17 | TRBV15 | TRBD2 | TGTGCCACCAGCAGAGTCCCTAGCGGGAGAGGGGGCAATGAGCAGTTCTTC | CATSRVPSGRGGNEQFF
TRBJ1-2 | NA | 13 | TRBV7-2 | NA | TGTGCCAGCAGCTTCCCCGGAGACAGTCTGTTCACCTTC | CASSFPGDSLFTF
TRBJ2-1 | NA | 13 | TRBV27 | NA | TGTGCCAGCAGTTTCGGGAGTATCAATGAGCAGTTCTTC | CASSFGSINEQFF
TRBJ2-1 | NA | 18 | TRBV24-1 | TRBD2 | TGTGCCACCAGTGATGGATTAGGAGTAGCGGGATCCTACAATGAGCAGTTCTTC | CATSDGLGVAGSYNEQFF
TRBJ2-2 | NA | 14 | TRBV20-1 | TRBD2 | TGCAGTGCTAGTCGGGGGGGTGACACCGGGGAGCTGTTTTTT | CSASRGGDTGELFF
TRBJ2-7 | NA | 11 | TRBV28 | NA | TGTGCCAGCACAGGGACATACGAGCAGTACTTC | CASTGTYEQYF
TRBJ1-1 | NA | 15 | TRBV11-2 | NA | TGTGCCAGCAGCTTAGGCCTATTCCGGGGCACTGAAGCTTTCTTT | CASSLGLFRGTEAFF
TRBJ2-2 | NA | 17 | TRBV11-2 | TRBD2 | TGTGCCAGCAGCCCCTGGATTAGCGGGATTAGCACCGGGGAGCTGTTTTTT | CASSPWISGISTGELFF
TRBJ2-1 | NA | 15 | TRBV9 | NA | TGTGCCAGCTCCCCCCGGGACTTCACCTACAATGAGCAGTTCTTC | CASSPRDFTYNEQFF
TRBJ1-6 | NA | 15 | TRBV7-6 | NA | TGTGCCAGCGCCACGGGTGGGTCCTATAATTCACCCCTCCACTTT | CASATGGSYNSPLHF
TRBJ2-7 | NA | 17 | TRBV27 | TRBD1 | TGTGCCAGCAGTCGCTCACCGGACAGGGCTCTGTCCTACGAGCAGTACTTC | CASSRSPDRALSYEQYF
TRBJ2-2 | NA | 16 | TRBV5-8 | TRBD1 | TGTGCCAGCAGCTATCCCGATGCAGGGGGCACCGGGGAGCTGTTTTTT | CASSYPDAGGTGELFF
TRBJ2-7 | NA | 15 | TRBV27 | NA | TGTGCCAGCGGAGATAGCGGTAGGAGCTCCTACGAGCAGTACTTC | CASGDSGRSSYEQYF
TRBJ2-7 | NA | 14 | TRBV28 | TRBD1 | TGTGCCAGCAGTGCCCACGACAGGGACTACGAGCAGTACTTC | CASSAHDRDYEQYF
TRBJ1-3 | NA | 15 | TRBV28 | TRBD1 | TGTGCCAGCAGTACAGGGACAGTGGCTGGAAACACCATATATTTT | CASSTGTVAGNTIYF
TRBJ2-2 | NA | 16 | TRBV24-1 | NA | TGTGCCACCAGTGAGGGTCGACTGGGGAACACCGGGGAGCTGTTTTTT | CATSEGRLGNTGELFF
TRBJ1-2 | NA | 16 | TRBV4-1 | NA | TGCGCCAGCAGCCAAGCATCCGGACATTCGCCCCGTGGCTACACCTTC | CASSQASGHSPRGYTF
TRBJ2-1 | NA | 13 | TRBV24-1 | NA | TGTGCCACCAGTTCGAGCTCCTACAATGAGCAGTTCTTC | CATSSSSYNEQFF
TRBJ1-2 | NA | 15 | TRBV7-8 | NA | TGTGCCAGCAGCTTAGGGTGGAAAAGCGGCTATGGCTACACCTTC | CASSLGWKSGYGYTF
TRBJ2-5 | NA | 11 | TRBV29-1 | NA | TGCAGCGTTGCACAGCAAGAGACCCAGTACTTC | CSVAQQETQYF
TRBJ1-6 | NA | 12 | TRBV9 | NA | TGTGCCAGCAGCGTGAGCTCTTCACCCCTCCACTTT | CASSVSSSPLHF
TRBJ1-4 | NA | 15 | TRBV28 | TRBD1 | TGTGCCAGCAGTTTCCGGGACAGGGAGGGGGAAAAACTGTTTTTT | CASSFRDREGEKLFF
TRBJ2-7 | NA | 15 | TRBV27 | TRBD1 | TGTGCCAGCAGTTTAGGAGGACAGGAGTACTACGAGCAGTACTTC | CASSLGGQEYYEQYF
TRBJ1-2 | NA | 14 | TRBV6-5 | TRBD1 | TGTGCCAGCAGTTCCCCCCGGACAGGTGGTGGCTACACCTTC | CASSSPRTGGGYTF
TRBJ2-2 | NA | 15 | TRBV5-1 | NA | TGCGCCAGCATCCGCGGGTCCACGAACACCGGGGAGCTGTTTTTT | CASIRGSTNTGELFF
TRBJ1-6 | once | 14 | TRBV3-1/TRBV3-2 | NA | TGTGCCAGCAGCAATCAGGTGACCTATTCACCCCTCCACTTT | CASSNQVTYSPLHF
TRBJ1-2 | NA | 14 | TRBV2 | NA | TGTGCCAGCAGGGTTGACAGGACTAACTATGGCTACACCTTC | CASRVDRTNYGYTF
TRBJ2-5 | NA | 14 | TRBV7-2 | TRBD2 | TGTGCCAGCAGCCACCCGACTAGCGGAGGGACCCAGTACTTC | CASSHPTSGGTQYF
TRBJ1-2 | NA | 14 | TRBV6-1 | NA | TGTGCCAGCAGTGAAGCAGGTGGGGCCGGTGGCTACACCTTC | CASSEAGGAGGYTF